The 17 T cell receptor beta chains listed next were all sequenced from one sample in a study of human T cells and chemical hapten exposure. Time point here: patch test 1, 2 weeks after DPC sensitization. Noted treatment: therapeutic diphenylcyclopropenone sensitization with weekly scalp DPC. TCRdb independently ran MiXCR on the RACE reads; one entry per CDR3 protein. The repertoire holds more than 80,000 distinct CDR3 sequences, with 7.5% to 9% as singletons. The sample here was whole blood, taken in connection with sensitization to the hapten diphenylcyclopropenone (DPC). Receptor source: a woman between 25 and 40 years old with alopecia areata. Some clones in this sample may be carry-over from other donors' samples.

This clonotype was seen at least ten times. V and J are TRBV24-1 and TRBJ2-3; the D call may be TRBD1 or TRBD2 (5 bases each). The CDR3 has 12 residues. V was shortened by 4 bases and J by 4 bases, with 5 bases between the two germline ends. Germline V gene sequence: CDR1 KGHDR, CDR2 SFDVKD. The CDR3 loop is CATSEGADTQYF. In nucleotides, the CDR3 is TGTGCCACCAGTGAGGGGGCAGATACGCAGTATTTT.

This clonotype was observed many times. The CDR3 DNA is TGTGCCAGCAGTTGGGGCCCTGCGGGACAGCCTAACTATGGCTACACCTTC. Its protein is CASSWGPAGQPNYGYTF. The chain employs TRBV6-5 and TRBJ1-2; 7 positions match TRBD1. The CDR3 loop spans 17 amino acids. Germline V gene lookup returns CDR1 MNHEY and CDR2 SVGAGI. Trimming removed 4 bases from V and 0 bases from J; junction bases left unmatched: 11.

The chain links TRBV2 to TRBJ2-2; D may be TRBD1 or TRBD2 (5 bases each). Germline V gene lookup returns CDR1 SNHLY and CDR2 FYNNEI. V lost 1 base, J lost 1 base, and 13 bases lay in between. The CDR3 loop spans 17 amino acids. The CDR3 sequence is CASSEVPSGLNTGELFF. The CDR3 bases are TGTGCCAGCAGTGAAGTGCCGTCGGGGCTGAACACCGGGGAGCTGTTTTTT.

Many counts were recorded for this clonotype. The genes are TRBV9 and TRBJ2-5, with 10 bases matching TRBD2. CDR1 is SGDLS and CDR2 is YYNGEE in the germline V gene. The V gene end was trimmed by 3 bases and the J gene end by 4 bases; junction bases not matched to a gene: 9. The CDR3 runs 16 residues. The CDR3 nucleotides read TGTGCCAGCAGCGCATCCCCCATAGCGGGGGGAGAGACCCAGTACTTC. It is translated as CASSASPIAGGETQYF.

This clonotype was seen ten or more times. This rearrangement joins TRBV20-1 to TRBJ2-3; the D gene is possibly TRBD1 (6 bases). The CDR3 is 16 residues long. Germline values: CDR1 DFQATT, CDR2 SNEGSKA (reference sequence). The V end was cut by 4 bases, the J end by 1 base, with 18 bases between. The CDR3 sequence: CSATTPTGWGTDTQYF. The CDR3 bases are TGCAGTGCTACAACTCCGACAGGCTGGGGCACAGATACGCAGTATTTT.

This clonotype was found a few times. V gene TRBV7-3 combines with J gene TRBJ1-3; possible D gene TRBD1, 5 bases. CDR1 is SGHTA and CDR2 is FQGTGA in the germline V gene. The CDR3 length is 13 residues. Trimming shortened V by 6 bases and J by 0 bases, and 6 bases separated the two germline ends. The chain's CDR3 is CASSDSSGNTIYF. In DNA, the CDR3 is TGTGCCAGCAGTGACAGCTCTGGAAACACCATATATTTT.

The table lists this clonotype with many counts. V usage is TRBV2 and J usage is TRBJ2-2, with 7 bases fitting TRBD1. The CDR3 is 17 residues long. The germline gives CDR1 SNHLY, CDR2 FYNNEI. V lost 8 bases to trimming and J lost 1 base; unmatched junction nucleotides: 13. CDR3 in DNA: TGTGCCAGCTCTCCCTTAAGGCGGACAGGGAACACCGGGGAGCTGTTTTTT. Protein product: CASSPLRRTGNTGELFF.

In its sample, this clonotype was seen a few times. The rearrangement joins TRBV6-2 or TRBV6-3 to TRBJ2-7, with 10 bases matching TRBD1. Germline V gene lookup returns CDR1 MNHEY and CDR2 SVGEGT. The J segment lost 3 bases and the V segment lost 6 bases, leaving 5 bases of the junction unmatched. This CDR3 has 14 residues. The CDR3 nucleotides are TGTGCCAGCAGGCGACAGGGGGCCGTCTACGAGCAGTACTTC. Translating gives CASRRQGAVYEQYF.

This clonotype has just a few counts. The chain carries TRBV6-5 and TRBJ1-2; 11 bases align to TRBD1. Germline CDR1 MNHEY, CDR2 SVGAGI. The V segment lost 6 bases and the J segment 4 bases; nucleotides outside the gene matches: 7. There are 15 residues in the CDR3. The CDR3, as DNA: TGTGCCAGCAGCACCGGACAGGGGGCTCTCTATGGCTACACCTTC. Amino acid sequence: CASSTGQGALYGYTF.

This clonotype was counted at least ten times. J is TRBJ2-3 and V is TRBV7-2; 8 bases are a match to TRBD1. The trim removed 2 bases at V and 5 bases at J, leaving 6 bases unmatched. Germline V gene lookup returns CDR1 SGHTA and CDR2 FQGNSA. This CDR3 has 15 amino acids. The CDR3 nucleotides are TGTGCCAGCAGCTTAAGGCAGGGGGCAAAAGATACGCAGTATTTT. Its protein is CASSLRQGAKDTQYF.

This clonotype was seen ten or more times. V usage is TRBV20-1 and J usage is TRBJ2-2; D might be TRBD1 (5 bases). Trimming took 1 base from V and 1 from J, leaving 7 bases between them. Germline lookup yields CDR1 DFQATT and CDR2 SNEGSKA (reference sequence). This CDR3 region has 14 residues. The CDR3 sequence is CSARVTGNTGELFF. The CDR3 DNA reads TGCAGTGCTAGAGTAACAGGGAACACCGGGGAGCTGTTTTTT.

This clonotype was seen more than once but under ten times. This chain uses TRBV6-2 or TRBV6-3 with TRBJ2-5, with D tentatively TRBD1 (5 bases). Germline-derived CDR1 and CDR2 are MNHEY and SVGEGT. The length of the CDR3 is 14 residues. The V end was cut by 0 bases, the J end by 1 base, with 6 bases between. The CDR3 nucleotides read TGTGCCAGCAGTTACTCCGACAGCCAAGAGACCCAGTACTTC. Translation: CASSYSDSQETQYF.

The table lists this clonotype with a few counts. The CDR3 DNA follows: TGTGCCAGCGGACGACCCCAAGGGACAGGGGGTTCACCCCTCCACTTT. It is translated as CASGRPQGTGGSPLHF. The chain links TRBV6-2 or TRBV6-3 to TRBJ1-6; 11 bases map to TRBD1. In germline, CDR1 is MNHEY, CDR2 SVGEGT. The CDR3 is 16 amino acids. Trimming at V came to 8 bases and at J to 9 bases, leaving 12 bases not matched to a gene.

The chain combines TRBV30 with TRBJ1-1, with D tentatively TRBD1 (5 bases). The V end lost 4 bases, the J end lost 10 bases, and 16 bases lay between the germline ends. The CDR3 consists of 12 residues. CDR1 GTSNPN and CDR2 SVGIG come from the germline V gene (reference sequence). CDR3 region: CAWNYGSRGAFF. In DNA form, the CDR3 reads TGTGCCTGGAATTATGGGTCAAGGGGAGCTTTCTTT.

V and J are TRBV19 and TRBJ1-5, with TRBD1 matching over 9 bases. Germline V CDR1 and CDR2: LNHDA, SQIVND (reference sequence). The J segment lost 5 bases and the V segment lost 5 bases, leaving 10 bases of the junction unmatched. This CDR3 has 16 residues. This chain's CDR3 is CASSGGTGSCDQPQHF. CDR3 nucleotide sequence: TGTGCCAGTAGTGGCGGGACAGGGTCTTGTGATCAGCCCCAGCATTTT.

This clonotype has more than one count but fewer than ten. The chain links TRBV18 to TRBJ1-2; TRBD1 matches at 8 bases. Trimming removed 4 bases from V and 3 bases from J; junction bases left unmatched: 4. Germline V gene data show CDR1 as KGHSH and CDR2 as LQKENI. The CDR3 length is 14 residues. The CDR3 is CASSLDRGDYGYTF. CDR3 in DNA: TGTGCCAGCTCACTAGACAGGGGCGACTATGGCTACACCTTC.

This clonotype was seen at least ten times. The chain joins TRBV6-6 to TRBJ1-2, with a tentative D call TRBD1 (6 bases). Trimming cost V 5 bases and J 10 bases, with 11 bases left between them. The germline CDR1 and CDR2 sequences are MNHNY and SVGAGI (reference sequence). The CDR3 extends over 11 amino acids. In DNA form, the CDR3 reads TGTGCCAGCAGTGACAACAGGGCCTACACCTTC. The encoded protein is CASSDNRAYTF.